The 5 T cell receptor beta chains below were found in one sample sequenced in a study of blood T cells in healthy people across ages. For the second PCR, which ran for about 6 to 12 cycles, a sample-barcoded 5' primer and a J-beta primer mix were used. MiXCR, applied by TCRdb to the 5' RACE reads, yields one record per CDR3 protein. The data hold around 600,000 distinct CDR3 sequences, with around 50% observed a single time. Input material: blood. These receptors came from an elderly man in good health.

CDR3 in amino acids: CASSQDARVPFF. The DNA for the CDR3 is TGCGCCAGCAGCCAAGATGCCAGGGTCCCGTTCTTC. J is TRBJ2-1 and V is TRBV4-1; weak D call: TRBD1 (5 bases). The CDR3 covers 12 residues. V dropped 0 bases and J dropped 15 bases, with 12 bases sitting between them. Germline CDR1 is MGHRA and CDR2 is YSYEKL.

Written as DNA, the CDR3 is TGTGCCAGCAGCCTGGGCGGCGGGGGGGCCGGTGAGCAGTTCTTC. Translating it yields CASSLGGGGAGEQFF. This chain connects TRBV5-5 to TRBJ2-1; TRBD2 matches at 9 bases. Germline-derived CDR1 and CDR2 are SGHKS and YYEKEE (reference sequence). After removal of 4 bases from V and 9 bases from J, the junction contained 11 bases not matched to a gene. The CDR3 is made up of 15 amino acids.

The chain employs TRBV5-1 and TRBJ2-5, with TRBD2 matching over 10 bases. The tail of the sequence fits TRBJ2-7 better, so the J call may be wrong. The CDR3 extends over 20 amino acids. Germline loops: CDR1 SGHRS, CDR2 YFSETQ. CDR3: CASSLIFSSGSSAFGDEQYF. As DNA, the CDR3 is TGCGCCAGCAGCCTGATCTTTTCTAGCGGGAGTTCGGCCTTTGGGGACGAGCAGTACTTC.

This clonotype was observed a few times. The rearrangement uses TRBV12-3 or TRBV12-4 and TRBJ1-5; D possibly corresponds to TRBD1 (5 bases). V dropped 6 bases and J dropped 2 bases, with 11 bases sitting between them. The CDR3 contains 14 residues. The CDR3, as DNA: TGTGCCAGCAGGATCGACAGAGGCAATCAGCCCCAGCATTTT. Amino acid sequence: CASRIDRGNQPQHF.

This clonotype was seen a few times. The chain links TRBV20-1 to TRBJ2-1; 10 nucleotides agree with TRBD2. The CDR3 has 14 amino acids. Germline values: CDR1 DFQATT, CDR2 SNEGSKA (reference sequence). After removal of 5 bases from V and 7 bases from J, the junction contained 8 bases not matched to a gene. CDR3 in amino acids: CSAASGGAVNEQFF. CDR3 nucleotide sequence: TGCAGTGCTGCCAGCGGGGGGGCCGTTAATGAGCAGTTCTTC.